Listed below are T cell receptor beta chains from one sample, sequenced in a study of Tregs in tolerant kidney transplant recipients. Clones were read by immunoSEQ multiplex PCR, and TCRdb kept only the in-frame ones, dropping some. The top ten clones hold roughly 0.63% of a sample with around 120,000 clones, about 90% of them seen once. Sequenced: CD4+ T cells from blood. These receptors were obtained from a human donor in good health. CDR3s include the opening cysteine and the closing phenylalanine or tryptophan. Fields, in order: D gene, V gene, clone size, J gene, CDR3 DNA, CDR3 protein. A D gene is named only where the DNA matches it firmly. Clone size, where shown, is once, few, many, or a class for clones that have expanded.

D: -; V: TRBV9; size: -; J: TRBJ2-1; DNA: TGTGCCAGCAGTCCCGGAGGGGGCTCCTACAATGAGCAGTTCTTC; CDR3: CASSPGGGSYNEQFF
D: -; V: TRBV7-2; size: -; J: TRBJ1-2; DNA: TGTGCCAGCAGCTCCCCCAACCGTAGGCAGGGATCCCACACCTTC; CDR3: CASSSPNRRQGSHTF
D: -; V: TRBV30; size: -; J: TRBJ1-2; DNA: TGTGCCTGGAGTGTTCAGAGGCAGTATGGCTACACCTTC; CDR3: CAWSVQRQYGYTF
D: -; V: TRBV5-4; size: -; J: TRBJ2-1; DNA: TGTGCCAGCAGCTTGGTGGCGAACCCTTTCAATGAGCAGTTCTTC; CDR3: CASSLVANPFNEQFF
D: -; V: TRBV10-3; size: -; J: TRBJ2-1; DNA: TGTGCCATCAAAGAGACAACCTTTCGCGAGCAGTTCTTC; CDR3: CAIKETTFREQFF
D: -; V: TRBV6-6; size: -; J: TRBJ1-6; DNA: TGTGCCAGCAGTTACGCCGACAGATCACCCCTCCACTTT; CDR3: CASSYADRSPLHF
D: -; V: TRBV15; size: -; J: TRBJ2-2; DNA: TGTGCCACCAGCAGAGTTCGGGCCGGGGAGCTGTTTTTT; CDR3: CATSRVRAGELFF
D: TRBD2; V: TRBV6-5; size: -; J: TRBJ2-1; DNA: TGTGCCAGCTTCGGTGGGGAGCGGGGGAAGCAGTTCTTC; CDR3: CASFGGERGKQFF
D: -; V: TRBV18; size: once; J: TRBJ2-5; DNA: TGTGCCAGCTCCCCCGGGGTCAGGGAGACCCAGTACTTC; CDR3: CASSPGVRETQYF
D: TRBD1; V: TRBV7-7; size: -; J: TRBJ2-3; DNA: TGTGCTAGCAGCCCGACAGGGGGCCCAGATACGCAGTATTTT; CDR3: CASSPTGGPDTQYF